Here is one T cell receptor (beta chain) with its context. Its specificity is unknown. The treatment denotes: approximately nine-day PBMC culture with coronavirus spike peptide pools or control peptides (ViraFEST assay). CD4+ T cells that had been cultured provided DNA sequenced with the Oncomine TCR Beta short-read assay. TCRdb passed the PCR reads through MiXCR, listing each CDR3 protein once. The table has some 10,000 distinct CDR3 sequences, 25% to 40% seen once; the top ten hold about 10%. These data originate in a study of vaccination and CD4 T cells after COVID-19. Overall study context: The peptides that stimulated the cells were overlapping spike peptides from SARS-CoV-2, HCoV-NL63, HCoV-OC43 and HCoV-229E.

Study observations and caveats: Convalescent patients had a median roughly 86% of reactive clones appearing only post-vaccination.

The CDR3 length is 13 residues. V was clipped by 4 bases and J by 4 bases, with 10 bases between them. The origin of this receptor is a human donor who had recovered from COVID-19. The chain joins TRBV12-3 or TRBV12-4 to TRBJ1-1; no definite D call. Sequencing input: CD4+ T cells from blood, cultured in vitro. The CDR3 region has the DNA TGTGCCAGCAGTTCGAGGGTTCGCACTGAAGCTTTCTTT. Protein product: CASSSRVRTEAFF.